A single T cell receptor beta chain is shown here with its context. The V end was cut by 4 bases, the J end by 4 bases, with 20 bases between. CDR3 size: 16 residues. Germline V gene sequence: CDR1 KGHSH, CDR2 LQKENI. This sample was included in a study of shared clonotypes between healthy human individuals. Sequencing was performed with immunoSEQ multiplex PCR; in TCRdb, only in-frame clones are kept and a portion is missing. The table has some 500,000 clones, approximately 95% seen once; the top ten hold approximately 0.067%. V gene TRBV18 combines with J gene TRBJ2-7, with D hard to call. Sequencing was carried out using naive CD4+ T cells sorted from blood. Specified subset: CD45RA+ positively selected. The TCR sequence derives from a woman in her thirties in good health. The chain's CDR3 is CASSRNPEPLGYEQYF. CDR3 nucleotides: TGTGCCAGCTCACGCAACCCCGAGCCATTGGGGTACGAGCAGTACTTC.